The clone carrying this T cell receptor beta chain appeared a few times. Its target is unknown. The ends were cut back, 3 bases at V and 0 bases at J, with 8 bases in the middle. This CDR3 has 14 amino acids. CDR1 and CDR2 from the germline V gene are ENHRY and SYGVKD. Repertoires were generated with immunoSEQ multiplex PCR, while TCRdb's copy carries only in-frame clones and drops some. The profile shows 3,000 or so clones, 81% of them singletons. The data derive from a study of immune cell composition in non-small cell lung cancer. In the study overall: Tumours were mainly lung adenocarcinoma or squamous cell carcinoma.

Study outcomes and limitations: Clones >0.5% enriched in tumour were rarer in adenocarcinoma (about 35%) than squamous (roughly 75%).

Another study also made use of these data, one on CD4 T cells in lung cancer.

This clonotype originated in a human donor with non-small cell lung cancer. The V call is TRBV10-3, the J call TRBJ1-2; D remains unclear. Sample: lung tumor tissue. In DNA, the CDR3 is TGTGCCATCAGTGAAGCGGTCGCTAACTATGGCTACACCTTC. Translation gives CAISEAVANYGYTF.